This passage covers 10 T cell receptor beta chains from one sample sequenced in a study of beta chain features in type 1 diabetes. Reverse transcription of all isolated RNA meant that expressed TCRB transcripts were sequenced. Clones were sequenced by immunoSEQ multiplex PCR, and TCRdb holds only the in-frame ones, with some missing. The table has under 550,000 clones, 9.5% to 12% seen once. The sample was naive CD4+ T cells from blood. The origin of the receptors is a woman under 30 in good health.

A few counts support this clone. This rearrangement joins TRBV4-1 to TRBJ2-2; D is perhaps TRBD1 (6 bases). Per germline, CDR1 MGHRA and CDR2 YSYEKL. This CDR3 is built from 14 residues. Trimming took off 6 bases at V and 0 bases at J, with 8 bases between the two ends. This chain's CDR3 is CASRGGANTGELFF. In nucleotides, the CDR3 is TGCGCCAGCAGAGGGGGTGCGAACACCGGGGAGCTGTTTTTT.

This clone was counted between two and nine times. The chain employs TRBV25-1 and TRBJ2-1, with D unresolved. The CDR3 runs 11 residues. The germline V and J ends were trimmed by 6 bases and 5 bases, with 5 bases remaining between them. The germline V gene encodes CDR1 MGHDK and CDR2 SYGVNS. CDR3 protein: CASRKNNEQFF. In DNA, the CDR3 is TGTGCCAGCAGGAAAAACAATGAGCAGTTCTTC.

The sample holds many counts of this clone. V and J are TRBV7-3 and TRBJ2-4; D call uncertain. Per germline, CDR1 SGHTA and CDR2 FQGTGA. CDR3 length: 13 amino acids. The ends were cut back, 0 bases at V and 5 bases at J, with 5 bases in the middle. The CDR3 coding sequence is TGTGCCAGCAGCTTAACGGCACAAAACATTCAGTACTTC. Translation: CASSLTAQNIQYF.

The chain combines TRBV12-5 with TRBJ1-1, with a weak D call TRBD1 (6 bases). Germline assignment: CDR1 LGHNT and CDR2 FRNRAP. The CDR3 consists of 12 residues. The ends were cut back, 6 bases at V and 8 bases at J, with 13 bases in the middle. The CDR3 region is CASGAQGTEAFF. CDR3 coding DNA: TGTGCTAGTGGGGCACAGGGTACCGAAGCTTTCTTT.

This clone was seen a few times. The chain is built from TRBV15 and TRBJ1-2; D possibly corresponds to TRBD1 (6 bases). Trimming removed 1 base from V and 4 bases from J, with 10 bases in between. CDR3 length equals 14 residues. Germline V gene sequence: CDR1 LNHNV, CDR2 YYDKDF (reference sequence). The CDR3 DNA reads TGTGCCACCAGCAGAGGAACAGGGAGCTATGGCTACACCTTC. This translates into CATSRGTGSYGYTF.

This clone was found a few times. The V gene is TRBV6-6, the J gene TRBJ2-1; 8 bases align to TRBD1. There are 11 residues in the CDR3. Per germline, CDR1 MNHNY and CDR2 SVGAGI (reference sequence). V lost 5 bases, J lost 16 bases, and 7 bases stayed unmatched. CDR3 sequence: CASSTRTGSFF. CDR3 in DNA: TGTGCCAGCAGTACCCGGACAGGGAGCTTCTTC.

The chain uses TRBV30 and TRBJ2-5, with D possibly matching TRBD1 (5 bases). Deletions cut 1 base from V and 5 bases from J, with 11 bases between. Germline V lookup: CDR1 GTSNPN, CDR2 SVGIG (reference sequence). This CDR3 region has 13 residues. The CDR3 loop reads CAWSEQGSETQYF. CDR3 coding DNA: TGTGCCTGGAGTGAGCAGGGTTCGGAGACCCAGTACTTC.

V and J are TRBV7-2 and TRBJ1-1, with 7 bases fitting TRBD1. In germline, CDR1 is SGHTA, CDR2 FQGNSA. The CDR3 runs to 13 residues. The trim removed 5 bases at V and 5 bases at J, leaving 5 bases unmatched. The CDR3 nucleotides are TGTGCCAGCAGCCAACAGGGGCGGACTGAAGCTTTCTTT. Protein sequence: CASSQQGRTEAFF.

V gene TRBV15 combines with J gene TRBJ2-5; D is possibly TRBD2 (6 bases). Trimming took 0 bases from V and 3 from J, leaving 14 bases between them. From germline, CDR1 is LNHNV and CDR2 YYDKDF (reference sequence). The CDR3 extends over 16 amino acids. CDR3 in DNA: TGTGCCACCAGCAGAGATCGGGGAGGAGCGGAAGAGACCCAGTACTTC. As protein: CATSRDRGGAEETQYF.

The table lists this clone with a few counts. The chain combines TRBV5-6 with TRBJ2-1; no clear D. The germline CDR1 and CDR2 sequences are SGHDT and YYEEEE. The CDR3 loop spans 12 amino acids. Between the trimmed V and J ends, which lost 1 base and 7 bases, there was a span of 6 bases. CDR3 region: CASSLSRNEQFF. CDR3 in DNA: TGTGCCAGCAGCTTGTCGAGGAATGAGCAGTTCTTC.